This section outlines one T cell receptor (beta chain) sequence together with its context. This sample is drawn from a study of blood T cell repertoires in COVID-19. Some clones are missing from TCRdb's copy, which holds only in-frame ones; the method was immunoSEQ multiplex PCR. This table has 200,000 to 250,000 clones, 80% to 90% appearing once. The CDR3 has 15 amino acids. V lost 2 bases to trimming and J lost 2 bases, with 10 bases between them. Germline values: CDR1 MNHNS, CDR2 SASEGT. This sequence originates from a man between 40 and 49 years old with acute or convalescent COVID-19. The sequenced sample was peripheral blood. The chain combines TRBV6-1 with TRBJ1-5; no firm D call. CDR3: CASSEQGSRNQPQHF. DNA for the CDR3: TGTGCCAGCAGTGAACAAGGGAGCCGCAATCAGCCCCAGCATTTT.